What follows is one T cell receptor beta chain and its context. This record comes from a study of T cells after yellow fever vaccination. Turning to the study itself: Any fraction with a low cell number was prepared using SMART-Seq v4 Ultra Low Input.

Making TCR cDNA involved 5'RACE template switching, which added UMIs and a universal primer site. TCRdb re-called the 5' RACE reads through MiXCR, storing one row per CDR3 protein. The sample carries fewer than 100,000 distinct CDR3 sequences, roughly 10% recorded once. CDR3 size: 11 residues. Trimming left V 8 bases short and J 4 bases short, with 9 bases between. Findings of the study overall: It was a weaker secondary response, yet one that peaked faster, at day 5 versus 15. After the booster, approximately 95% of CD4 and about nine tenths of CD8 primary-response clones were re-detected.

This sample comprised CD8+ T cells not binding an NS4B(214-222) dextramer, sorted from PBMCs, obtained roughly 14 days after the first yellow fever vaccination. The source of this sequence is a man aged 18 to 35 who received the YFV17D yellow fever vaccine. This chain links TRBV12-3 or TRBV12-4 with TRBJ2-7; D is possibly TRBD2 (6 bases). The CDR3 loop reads CASGGAYEQYF. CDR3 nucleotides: TGTGCCAGCGGAGGGGCGTACGAGCAGTACTTC.